This TCR beta chain stems from a study of a mutant IDH1 vaccine in newly diagnosed glioma. Study-level background: Vaccination followed radiotherapy alone by 4-6 weeks, or accompanied temozolomide cycles. V12 occurred at week 35 and V13 at week 47. Study outcomes and limitations: No link was apparently found between pseudoprogression and changes in top peripheral T cell clonotypes.

Method: immunoSEQ multiplex PCR; TCRdb's copy keeps in-frame clones and lacks some. Seen here are over 40,000 clones, approximately 81% observed once, and the top ten hold about 4.5%. With regard to this clone: Its target is not known.

The time point here: week 35, safety follow-up. All doses held 300 ug of mutant IDH1 20-mer peptide, with topical imiquimod. New WHO grade 3 or 4 IDH1-mutant, ATRX-lost astrocytomas were present in all donors. Sequenced material: PBMCs, taken from a glioma patient whose treatment included an IDH1 peptide vaccine. The sequence came from a woman in her thirties or forties with glioma. Some clones in this sample may be carry-over from other donors' samples.

The CDR3 is CASSLAQGGLNTEAFF. DNA of the CDR3: TGTGCCAGCAGCTTAGCTCAGGGGGGATTGAACACTGAAGCTTTCTTT. The rearrangement uses TRBV7-9 and TRBJ1-1; 7 positions match TRBD1. After removal of 0 bases from V and 0 bases from J, the junction contained 4 bases not matched to a gene. CDR1 and CDR2 (germline): SEHNR, FQNEAQ (reference sequence). CDR3 size: 16 residues.